The 20 T cell receptor beta chains presented below share a single source sample, sequenced in a study of shared clonotypes between healthy human individuals. Sequencing was performed with immunoSEQ multiplex PCR; in TCRdb, only in-frame clones are kept and a portion is missing. The sample yields roughly 2.1 million clones, more than 85% seen once. CD45RO negativity and positive selection for CCR7 defined naive CD8 cells, a population that excluded terminally differentiated effector memory CD45RA+ cells. Sequenced material: naive CD8+ T cells from PBMCs. The receptor set was obtained from a man younger than 35 in good health. Some clones in this sample may be carry-over from other donors' samples.

There are a few counts of this clone. The chain carries TRBV28 and TRBJ2-7; D tentatively reads TRBD1 or TRBD2 (5 bases each). The length of the CDR3 is 14 residues. From germline, CDR1 is MDHEN and CDR2 SYDVKM. V was cut by 8 bases and J by 2 bases, with 16 bases left in between. The CDR3 reads CASLRDHQTYEQYF. Written as DNA, the CDR3 is TGTGCCAGCCTCCGGGACCACCAAACCTACGAGCAGTACTTC.

The genes are TRBV6-5 and TRBJ2-5; D remains unclear. V was trimmed by 8 bases and J by 1 base, leaving 8 bases between them. Germline assignment: CDR1 MNHEY and CDR2 SVGAGI. This CDR3 spans 12 amino acids. CDR3 amino acids: CASGQVQETQYF. The CDR3 bases are TGTGCCAGCGGTCAAGTCCAAGAGACCCAGTACTTC.

The CDR3 region is CASSSGPGVYNEQFF. The CDR3 DNA reads TGTGCCAGTAGTAGCGGGCCGGGGGTCTACAATGAGCAGTTCTTC. The chain couples TRBV19 to TRBJ2-1; TRBD2 is a possible D gene (6 bases). The ends were cut back, 4 bases at V and 3 bases at J, with 13 bases in the middle. Germline assignment: CDR1 LNHDA and CDR2 SQIVND (reference sequence). The CDR3 loop spans 15 amino acids. The whole variable domain, remainder taken from reference TRBV19 and TRBJ2-1, is DGGITQSPKYLFRKEGQNVTLSCEQNLNHDAMYWYRQDPGQGLRLIYYSQIVNDFQKGDIAEGYSVSREKKESFPLTVTSAQKNPTAFYLCASSSGPGVYNEQFFGPGTRLTVL.

The chain joins TRBV19 to TRBJ2-7; D ambiguous. CDR1 and CDR2 (germline): LNHDA, SQIVND (reference sequence). V lost 1 base to trimming and J lost 4 bases, with 14 bases between them. CDR3 length equals 15 residues. CDR3 in DNA: TGTGCCAGTAGTATAGCCTACGGTGGCCTGTACGAGCAGTACTTC. Amino acid sequence: CASSIAYGGLYEQYF. Drawing the rest from reference TRBV19 and TRBJ2-7, the complete variable domain is DGGITQSPKYLFRKEGQNVTLSCEQNLNHDAMYWYRQDPGQGLRLIYYSQIVNDFQKGDIAEGYSVSREKKESFPLTVTSAQKNPTAFYLCASSIAYGGLYEQYFGPGTRLTVT.

This chain connects TRBV19 to TRBJ1-1, with D tentatively TRBD1 (6 bases). The germline gives CDR1 LNHDA, CDR2 SQIVND (reference sequence). The CDR3 loop spans 13 amino acids. V was pared by 1 base and J by 3 bases, with 6 bases between. CDR3 DNA sequence: TGTGCCAGTAGTATAGGACAGGACACTGAAGCTTTCTTT. Residues: CASSIGQDTEAFF. Looking up the rest from reference TRBV19 and TRBJ1-1 gives the full variable domain: DGGITQSPKYLFRKEGQNVTLSCEQNLNHDAMYWYRQDPGQGLRLIYYSQIVNDFQKGDIAEGYSVSREKKESFPLTVTSAQKNPTAFYLCASSIGQDTEAFFGQGTRLTVV.

This chain links TRBV11-2 with TRBJ2-7, with TRBD2 matching 8 bases. The junction had 16 bases not matched to a gene; V was cut back by 0 bases and J by 0 bases. This CDR3 spans 20 amino acids. Germline CDR1 SGHAT, CDR2 FQNNGV. The CDR3 DNA reads TGTGCCAGCAGCTTAGATTTTGAAGGCCGGGAGGGACCATACTCCTACGAGCAGTACTTC. Translation gives CASSLDFEGREGPYSYEQYF.

This clone was seen only a few times. A much larger clone differs by one base, so this may be a read error. The chain recombines TRBV14 with TRBJ2-2; D is unclear. The CDR3 sequence is 11 residues long. In germline, CDR1 is SGHDN, CDR2 FVKESK. Deletions cut 5 bases from V and 5 bases from J, with 3 bases between. For the CDR3, the DNA is TGTGCCAGCAGCGAGACCGGGGAGCTGTTTTTT. Amino acids: CASSETGELFF. Variable domain in full (rest from reference TRBV14 and TRBJ2-2): EAGVTQFPSHSVIEKGQTVTLRCDPISGHDNLYWYRRVMGKEIKFLLHFVKESKQDESGMPNNRFLAERTGGTYSTLKVQPAELEDSGVYFCASSETGELFFGEGSRLTVL.

The rearrangement links TRBV27 to TRBJ2-3, with a tentative D call TRBD1 (5 bases). CDR3 size: 15 residues. The germline V gene has CDR1 MNHEY and CDR2 SMNVEV (reference sequence). V was clipped by 5 bases and J by 1 base, with 13 bases between them. As DNA, the CDR3 is TGTGCCAGCAGTCCCGGACCAGGGCGCACAGATACGCAGTATTTT. Translated: CASSPGPGRTDTQYF.

This rearrangement joins TRBV19 to TRBJ2-5; TRBD2 might be the D (5 bases). Trimming took 0 bases from V and 3 from J, leaving 11 bases between them. Per germline, CDR1 LNHDA and CDR2 SQIVND (reference sequence). The CDR3 contains 15 residues. The CDR3 nucleotides are TGTGCCAGTAGTATAGATCTTGAGACTAAAGAGACCCAGTACTTC. The encoded protein is CASSIDLETKETQYF.

This chain joins TRBV27 and TRBJ1-5, with TRBD1 identical over 10 bases. The V and J ends lost 6 bases and 8 bases, in that order; junction bases with no gene match: 7. The germline CDR1 and CDR2 sequences are MNHEY and SMNVEV (reference sequence). The CDR3 loop spans 14 amino acids. The CDR3 region has the DNA TGTGCCAGCAGGACAGGGGGCCTCCAGGAGCCCCAGCATTTT. This translates into CASRTGGLQEPQHF.

V and J are TRBV7-9 and TRBJ2-7; 9 bases map to TRBD2. In germline, CDR1 is SEHNR, CDR2 FQNEAQ (reference sequence). CDR3 length: 15 residues. J lost 3 bases, V lost 1 base, and 4 bases had no gene match. DNA for the CDR3: TGTGCCAGCAGCTTAGGGACTAGCGCGTTCTACGAGCAGTACTTC. It codes for CASSLGTSAFYEQYF.

The J gene is TRBJ1-1, the V gene TRBV29-1; D is ambiguous. The CDR3 is 15 amino acids. V was pared by 0 bases and J by 3 bases, with 14 bases between. Germline-derived CDR1 and CDR2 are SQVTM and ANQGSEA. In nucleotides, the CDR3 is TGCAGCGTTGAAGATGGAAAGGATGGGGACACTGAAGCTTTCTTT. Residues: CSVEDGKDGDTEAFF.

The V and J genes are TRBV9 and TRBJ2-7, with D perhaps TRBD2 (5 bases). Looked up from germline, CDR1 is SGDLS and CDR2 is YYNGEE. V lost 3 bases and J lost 2, with 9 bases in between. CDR3 length: 13 residues. CDR3 sequence reads: CASSAGSAYEQYF. The CDR3 nucleotides are TGTGCCAGCAGCGCTGGGAGCGCCTACGAGCAGTACTTC.

V and J are TRBV9 and TRBJ2-1; TRBD2 is a possible D gene (5 bases). The germline V gene encodes CDR1 SGDLS and CDR2 YYNGEE. This CDR3 has 14 residues. With 3 bases removed from V and 7 bases from J, the gap between germline ends came to 14 bases. In nucleotides, the CDR3 is TGTGCCAGCAGCGAGACTGCGGGCCGTAATGAGCAGTTCTTC. It encodes CASSETAGRNEQFF.

The CDR3 DNA is TGCGCCAGCAGCTTGCGGCAGGGGGCGGTCGATGGCTACACCTTC. Residues: CASSLRQGAVDGYTF. The chain has TRBV5-1 and TRBJ1-2; the match to TRBD1 covers 8 bases. The V gene end was trimmed by 1 base and the J gene end by 6 bases; junction bases not matched to a gene: 8. Looked up from germline, CDR1 is SGHRS and CDR2 is YFSETQ. The CDR3 covers 15 residues.

The chain couples TRBV25-1 to TRBJ2-1, with D possibly matching TRBD2 (6 bases). The CDR3 runs to 16 residues. Germline V lookup: CDR1 MGHDK, CDR2 SYGVNS. V was pared by 3 bases and J by 0 bases, with 12 bases between. The CDR3 reads CASSDWGGDSYNEQFF. The CDR3 region has the DNA TGTGCCAGCAGTGATTGGGGCGGGGACTCCTACAATGAGCAGTTCTTC. The full variable domain, with the rest looked up from reference TRBV25-1 and TRBJ2-1, is EADIYQTPRYLVIGTGKKITLECSQTMGHDKMYWYQQDPGMELHLIHYSYGVNSTEKGDLSSESTVSRIRTEHFPLTLESARPSHTSQYLCASSDWGGDSYNEQFFGPGTRLTVL.

In this sample, this clone turned up once. The chain carries TRBV11-2 and TRBJ2-7, with 9 bases aligning to TRBD2. CDR1 is SGHAT and CDR2 is FQNNGV in the germline V gene. The trim removed 1 base at V and 3 bases at J, leaving 4 bases unmatched. This CDR3 contains 15 residues. The CDR3 sequence: CASSLGSGSLYEQYF. The CDR3 bases are TGTGCCAGCAGCTTAGGTAGCGGGAGCCTCTACGAGCAGTACTTC. Full variable domain (missing parts from reference TRBV11-2 and TRBJ2-7): EAGVAQSPRYKIIEKRQSVAFWCNPISGHATLYWYQQILGQGPKLLIQFQNNGVVDDSQLPKDRFSAERLKGVDSTLKIQPAKLEDSAVYLCASSLGSGSLYEQYFGPGTRLTVT.

As concerns this clone: The sample holds other DNA sequences that translate to the same CDR3. This chain links TRBV27 with TRBJ2-7; D is uncertain. V shed 3 bases and J shed 0 bases, with 6 bases lying between them. This CDR3 contains 13 residues. Germline V CDR1 and CDR2: MNHEY, SMNVEV (reference sequence). The CDR3 protein is CASSLTASYEQYF. The DNA for the CDR3 is TGTGCCAGCAGTTTGACCGCCTCCTACGAGCAGTACTTC.

The chain is built from TRBV7-9 and TRBJ2-1; 11 nucleotides align to TRBD2. From germline, CDR1 is SEHNR and CDR2 FQNEAQ (reference sequence). The CDR3 contains 18 residues. V shed 4 bases and J 4 bases; nucleotides not matched to a gene: 12. The CDR3 bases are TGTGCCAGCAGCTCTCACCCCCGGACTAGCGGGCTTTACAATGAGCAGTTCTTC. Its protein is CASSSHPRTSGLYNEQFF.

This clone was observed a few times. This sequence joins TRBV2 and TRBJ2-2, with a possible D match to TRBD1 (5 bases). Deletions cut 7 bases from V and 7 bases from J, with 10 bases between. This CDR3 has 12 amino acids. Germline V gene sequence: CDR1 SNHLY, CDR2 FYNNEI. CDR3 nucleotide sequence: TGTGCCAGCAAGGGGCGCGGCGGGGAGCTGTTTTTT. Its translation is CASKGRGGELFF. Together with reference TRBV2 and TRBJ2-2, the CDR3 gives the full variable domain: EPEVTQTPSHQVTQMGQEVILRCVPISNHLYFYWYRQILGQKVEFLVSFYNNEISEKSEIFDDQFSVERPDGSNFTLKIRSTKLEDSAMYFCASKGRGGELFFGEGSRLTVL.